This TCR beta chain was found in a study of blood T cell repertoires in COVID-19. About the study: From T cells, B-cell-depleted T cells, or PBMCs came the material, which was cDNA or gDNA.

The CDR3 runs to 15 residues. Germline V gives CDR1 WSHSY, CDR2 SAAADI. The V and J ends lost 3 bases and 6 bases, in that order; junction bases with no gene match: 2. TCRdb keeps only in-frame clones here, not all; method: immunoSEQ multiplex PCR. The data contain 150,000 or so clones, approximately 88% of them singletons. The origin of this receptor is a man in his fifties or sixties with acute or convalescent COVID-19. Sequencing used peripheral blood. The rearrangement joins TRBV10-2 to TRBJ2-2; 12 bases align to TRBD2. In DNA form, the CDR3 reads TGCGCCAGCAGTGACGGACTAGCGGGGTCCGGGGAGCTGTTTTTT. It encodes CASSDGLAGSGELFF.